A single sample gave rise to the 32 T cell receptor beta chains below, sequenced in a study of shared clonotypes between healthy human individuals. The assay was immunoSEQ multiplex PCR, and TCRdb's table has in-frame clones only and misses some. Here the sample spans more than 550,000 clones, over 55% being singletons. Sample: memory CD4+ T cells sorted from blood. Subset denoted: CD45RA-negative fraction. These TCRs come from a woman aged 25 to 39 in good health.

As to this clone: It differs at one base from a far larger clone, so likely a read error. The chain joins TRBV7-4 to TRBJ1-1; possibly TRBD1 for D (5 bases). The ends were cut back, 5 bases at V and 5 bases at J, with 12 bases in the middle. Germline-derived CDR1 and CDR2 are SGHVT and SQSDAQ. The CDR3 consists of 13 residues. The CDR3 is CASSIRGDTEAFF. CDR3 in DNA: TGTGCCAGCAGCATACGGGGGGATACTGAAGCTTTCTTT.

The chain employs TRBV27 and TRBJ2-3; 9 bases fit TRBD1. CDR1 and CDR2 from the germline V gene are MNHEY and SMNVEV (reference sequence). With 6 bases clipped from V and 6 bases from J, the junction kept 13 bases outside the gene matches. The CDR3 is 16 residues long. The CDR3: CASRWGQGGAGDTQYF. CDR3 DNA sequence: TGTGCCAGCAGGTGGGGACAGGGTGGAGCGGGGGATACGCAGTATTTT.

This chain connects TRBV28 to TRBJ1-5; 8 nucleotides align to TRBD1. Germline trimming cut 4 bases from V and 7 bases from J; bases unmatched to any gene: 6. Germline assignment: CDR1 MDHEN and CDR2 SYDVKM. CDR3 size: 14 residues. The CDR3 DNA follows: TGTGCCAGCAGTTCAGGGGGCGATGCGCAGCCCCAGCATTTT. Protein sequence: CASSSGGDAQPQHF.

The rearrangement uses TRBV7-9 and TRBJ2-1; unclear D gene. Looked up from germline, CDR1 is SEHNR and CDR2 is FQNEAQ (reference sequence). Trimming removed 8 bases at V and 6 bases at J, with 8 bases between. The CDR3 is 11 residues long. Here the CDR3 reads CASGSVNEQFF. CDR3 nucleotides: TGTGCCAGCGGGTCGGTCAATGAGCAGTTCTTC.

In DNA, the CDR3 is TGTGCCAGCTTGCTTCTGGCGTGCTCCGATGAGCAGTTCTTC. Translated, it gives CASLLLACSDEQFF. The V and J genes are TRBV12-1 and TRBJ2-1. TRBV12-1 is marked as a pseudogene. The CDR3 is made up of 14 amino acids.

This clone was counted a single time. This rearrangement joins TRBV9 to TRBJ2-7; 10 nucleotides line up with TRBD2. Germline lookup yields CDR1 SGDLS and CDR2 YYNGEE. This CDR3 spans 14 amino acids. The junction had 3 bases not matched to a gene; V was cut back by 0 bases and J by 6 bases. The CDR3 region is CASSVASGRGEQYF. In DNA form, the CDR3 reads TGTGCCAGCAGCGTAGCTAGCGGGAGAGGCGAGCAGTACTTC. The full variable domain, in which reference TRBV9 and TRBJ2-7 provide the parts outside the CDR3, is DSGVTQTPKHLITATGQRVTLRCSPRSGDLSVYWYQQSLDQGLQFLIQYYNGEERAKGNILERFSAQQFPDLHSELNLSSLELGDSALYFCASSVASGRGEQYFGPGTRLTVT.

This chain's CDR3 is CASSDGLAGREQYF. For the CDR3, the DNA is TGTGCCAGCAGCGACGGACTAGCGGGAAGGGAGCAGTACTTC. The genes are TRBV27 and TRBJ2-7; 12 bases are a match to TRBD2. After removal of 6 bases from V and 7 bases from J, the junction contained 7 bases not matched to a gene. In germline, CDR1 is MNHEY, CDR2 SMNVEV (reference sequence). The length of the CDR3 is 14 residues.

The V and J genes are TRBV10-3 and TRBJ1-2; 7 nucleotides agree with TRBD1. This CDR3 is 14 amino acids long. Germline lookup yields CDR1 ENHRY and CDR2 SYGVKD. V shed 3 bases, J shed 2 bases, and the junction held 3 bases outside the gene matches. In DNA form, the CDR3 reads TGTGCCATCAGTGAACGGGGACAGAACTATGGCTACACCTTC. Translation gives CAISERGQNYGYTF.

The gene calls are TRBV2 and TRBJ2-5; D assignment may be TRBD1 or TRBD2 (5 bases each). This CDR3 is 11 amino acids long. V lost 5 bases and J lost 10, with 11 bases in between. CDR1 is SNHLY, CDR2 FYNNEI, per germline. CDR3 region: CASSSQGDQYF. In DNA form, the CDR3 reads TGTGCCAGCAGTTCCCAGGGAGACCAGTACTTC.

In the case of this clone: The same CDR3 also results from other DNA sequences found in this sample. The J gene is TRBJ1-5, the V gene TRBV11-2; 9 bases agree with TRBD1. Germline V gene lookup returns CDR1 SGHAT and CDR2 FQNNGV. The V gene end was trimmed by 5 bases and the J gene end by 7 bases; junction bases not matched to a gene: 6. CDR3 length: 14 residues. Here the CDR3 reads CASSAGQGYQPQHF. CDR3 bases: TGTGCCAGCAGCGCGGGACAGGGTTACCAGCCCCAGCATTTT. Combining the CDR3 with reference TRBV11-2 and TRBJ1-5 gives the whole variable domain EAGVAQSPRYKIIEKRQSVAFWCNPISGHATLYWYQQILGQGPKLLIQFQNNGVVDDSQLPKDRFSAERLKGVDSTLKIQPAKLEDSAVYLCASSAGQGYQPQHFGDGTRLSIL.

Many counts were recorded for this clone. This same CDR3 is encoded by further DNA sequences in the sample. V gene TRBV28 combines with J gene TRBJ2-7, with no clear D. This CDR3 has 11 residues. The germline CDR1 and CDR2 sequences are MDHEN and SYDVKM. V was pared by 5 bases and J by 3 bases, with 5 bases between. The CDR3 coding sequence is TGTGCCAGCAGTCACAGCTACGAGCAGTACTTC. It is translated as CASSHSYEQYF.

This clone was seen a few times. The rearrangement links TRBV7-8 to TRBJ2-2; D gene ambiguous. CDR3 length: 16 residues. Per the germline V gene, CDR1 is SGHVS and CDR2 is FQNEAQ. The germline V and J ends were trimmed by 2 bases and 1 base, with 11 bases remaining between them. The CDR3 sequence: CASSLFSYLNTGELFF. In DNA, the CDR3 is TGTGCCAGCAGCTTATTCTCCTACTTGAACACCGGGGAGCTGTTTTTT.

V usage is TRBV2 and J usage is TRBJ2-1, with D possibly matching TRBD2 (5 bases). The CDR3 runs to 12 residues. V was pared by 6 bases and J by 9 bases, with 12 bases between. The germline gives CDR1 SNHLY, CDR2 FYNNEI. The CDR3 DNA follows: TGTGCCAGCAGGAGGTCGGGGAGTGAGCAGTTCTTC. The encoded protein is CASRRSGSEQFF.

A note on this clone: The same CDR3 also results from other DNA sequences found in this sample. The chain has TRBV7-2 and TRBJ2-1, with 7 nucleotides matching TRBD1. J gave up 4 bases and V 6 bases, and 9 bases lay outside the gene matches. Looked up from germline, CDR1 is SGHTA and CDR2 is FQGNSA. This CDR3 has 15 residues. The DNA of the CDR3 is TGTGCCAGCAGTCCCCAACGGGACAGTTACAATGAGCAGTTCTTC. Its protein is CASSPQRDSYNEQFF.

The J gene is TRBJ1-1, the V gene TRBV6-6; 10 bases line up with TRBD1. The CDR3 length is 15 residues. Germline V gene data show CDR1 as MNHNY and CDR2 as SVGAGI (reference sequence). Trimming at V came to 5 bases and at J to 4 bases, leaving 7 bases not matched to a gene. CDR3 sequence: CASSPRTGGVTEAFF. CDR3 sequence (DNA): TGTGCCAGCAGTCCCAGGACAGGGGGGGTCACTGAAGCTTTCTTT.

V and J are TRBV5-1 and TRBJ2-3; D not resolved. Germline CDR1 and CDR2: SGHRS and YFSETQ. Between the trimmed V and J ends, which lost 5 bases and 6 bases, there was a span of 13 bases. The CDR3 totals 13 residues. DNA for the CDR3: TGCGCCAGCAGACAGACCTTAAGTGATACGCAGTATTTT. Amino acid sequence: CASRQTLSDTQYF.

The chain employs TRBV25-1 and TRBJ1-3; 9 nucleotides align to TRBD1. CDR1 and CDR2 (germline): MGHDK, SYGVNS. The CDR3 loop spans 16 amino acids. After removal of 2 bases from V and 1 base from J, the junction contained 3 bases not matched to a gene. In DNA form, the CDR3 reads TGTGCCAGCAGTGAAGGGACAGGGTATTCTGGAAACACCATATATTTT. It translates to CASSEGTGYSGNTIYF.

This clone has a single count. This chain joins TRBV30 and TRBJ1-4, with 9 bases matching TRBD1. After removal of 4 bases from V and 10 bases from J, the junction contained 10 bases not matched to a gene. Per germline, CDR1 GTSNPN and CDR2 SVGIG (reference sequence). The CDR3 length is 14 residues. The DNA of the CDR3 is TGTGCCTGGAATGGACAGGGGTTTAGGGGAAAACTGTTTTTT. This translates into CAWNGQGFRGKLFF.

The chain uses TRBV21-1 and TRBJ1-3. TRBV21-1 is recorded as a pseudogene. The CDR3 has 17 residues. The CDR3 DNA sequence: TGTGCCAGGACCAGCAGAGTCTCGGTCCCCTCTGGAAACACCATATATTTT. Amino acid sequence: CARTSRVSVPSGNTIYF.

The chain has TRBV27 and TRBJ2-1, with unresolved D. V lost 7 bases, J lost 9 bases, and 16 bases lay in between. This CDR3 is built from 13 residues. Germline V gives CDR1 MNHEY, CDR2 SMNVEV (reference sequence). The CDR3 DNA is TGTGCCAGCACCCGATTGTCCGGGTCTGAGCAGTTCTTC. Amino acid sequence: CASTRLSGSEQFF.

The chain has TRBV6-5 and TRBJ2-3, with D uncertain. Trimming left V 3 bases short and J 0 bases short, with 7 bases between. Germline CDR1 reads MNHEY; CDR2 reads SVGAGI. This CDR3 has 14 amino acids. The CDR3 is CASSYLDSTDTQYF. Here the CDR3 DNA reads TGTGCCAGCAGTTATTTAGATAGCACAGATACGCAGTATTTT.

This clone was seen once. The DNA of the CDR3 is TGTGCCAGCAGCTCTACAGGGAACTACGAGCAGTACTTC. Residues: CASSSTGNYEQYF. The V and J genes are TRBV7-9 and TRBJ2-7, with D possibly TRBD1 on 6 matching bases. The CDR3 extends over 13 amino acids. CDR1 SEHNR and CDR2 FQNEAQ come from the germline V gene (reference sequence). Trimming pared 4 bases from V and 3 bases from J, leaving 10 bases between.

The gene calls are TRBV21-1 and TRBJ1-2; no DNA check was done on the table's D call, TRBD1. TRBV21-1 is classified as a pseudogene. The CDR3 is made up of 19 amino acids. CDR3 sequence: CASSKAPPDRGPESYGYTF. Written as DNA, the CDR3 is TGTGCCAGCAGCAAAGCTCCTCCGGACAGGGGGCCCGAAAGCTATGGCTACACCTTC.

The chain couples TRBV29-1 to TRBJ2-7; 12 positions match TRBD2. The CDR3 totals 13 residues. V shed 7 bases, J shed 6 bases, and the junction held 7 bases outside the gene matches. Germline V lookup: CDR1 SQVTM, CDR2 ANQGSEA. CDR3 bases: TGCAGCGCTACGACTAGCGGGAGTCGCGAGCAGTACTTC. Residues: CSATTSGSREQYF.

The chain links TRBV5-1 to TRBJ1-1; D may be TRBD1 (6 bases). This CDR3 region has 14 residues. Germline CDR1 SGHRS, CDR2 YFSETQ. Trimming left V 4 bases short and J 3 bases short, with 13 bases between. CDR3 region: CASSARTDYTEAFF. For the CDR3, the DNA is TGCGCCAGCAGCGCGCGGACAGATTACACTGAAGCTTTCTTT. Full variable domain (rest looked up from reference TRBV5-1 and TRBJ1-1): KAGVTQTPRYLIKTRGQQVTLSCSPISGHRSVSWYQQTPGQGLQFLFEYFSETQRNKGNFPGRFSGRQFSNSRSEMNVSTLELGDSALYLCASSARTDYTEAFFGQGTRLTVV.

The rearrangement links TRBV5-1 to TRBJ2-1; D is unresolved. The germline gives CDR1 SGHRS, CDR2 YFSETQ. The CDR3 is 15 residues long. The ends were cut back, 0 bases at V and 0 bases at J, with 7 bases in the middle. The CDR3 bases are TGCGCCAGCAGCTTGGACAGTGACTCCTACAATGAGCAGTTCTTC. This encodes CASSLDSDSYNEQFF.

The chain has TRBV28 and TRBJ1-3, with no clear D. Germline V gene lookup returns CDR1 MDHEN and CDR2 SYDVKM. This CDR3 contains 17 residues. V was trimmed by 2 bases and J by 0 bases, leaving 14 bases between them. The CDR3 here is CASSLSQVASSGNTIYF. The CDR3 bases are TGTGCCAGCAGTTTAAGCCAGGTTGCCTCCTCTGGAAACACCATATATTTT.

Only a few counts were recorded for this clone. V and J are TRBV11-3 and TRBJ1-3; tentatively, D is TRBD1 (5 bases). The CDR3 is made up of 15 amino acids. The germline V gene has CDR1 SGHNT and CDR2 YENEEA. Trimming stripped 5 bases from V and 2 bases from J, with 13 bases between. CDR3 loop: CASSAQGGTGNTIYF. CDR3 bases: TGTGCCAGCAGCGCCCAGGGAGGGACTGGAAACACCATATATTTT.

This clone has only a few counts. The rearrangement joins TRBV29-1 to TRBJ2-1, with D maybe TRBD2 (6 bases). From germline, CDR1 is SQVTM and CDR2 ANQGSEA. This CDR3 comprises 14 residues. V dropped 4 bases and J dropped 2 bases, with 12 bases sitting between them. The CDR3 sequence: CSVVGTQTYNEQFF. CDR3 coding DNA: TGCAGCGTTGTCGGGACTCAGACCTACAATGAGCAGTTCTTC.

This chain uses TRBV28 with TRBJ2-5; no reliable D call. Trimming removed 5 bases from V and 4 bases from J, with 11 bases in between. CDR3 size: 13 residues. From germline, CDR1 is MDHEN and CDR2 SYDVKM. CDR3 DNA sequence: TGTGCCAGCAGTGCAATATTTCCAGAGACCCAGTACTTC. Encoded protein: CASSAIFPETQYF. The full variable domain, with the rest looked up from reference TRBV28 and TRBJ2-5, is DVKVTQSSRYLVKRTGEKVFLECVQDMDHENMFWYRQDPGLGLRLIYFSYDVKMKEKGDIPEGYSVSREKKERFSLILESASTNQTSMYLCASSAIFPETQYFGPGTRLLVL.

The rearrangement uses TRBV28 and TRBJ1-4; 9 bases map to TRBD1. The germline gives CDR1 MDHEN, CDR2 SYDVKM. The CDR3 consists of 14 residues. J was trimmed by 8 bases and V by 8 bases; bases with no gene match: 9. The CDR3 here is CASSTGQGHEKLFF. Written as DNA, the CDR3 is TGTGCCAGCTCAACGGGACAGGGCCACGAAAAACTGTTTTTT.

The V gene is TRBV27, the J gene TRBJ2-7; tentative D call: TRBD1 (7 bases). The CDR3 is made up of 15 amino acids. Germline loops: CDR1 MNHEY, CDR2 SMNVEV (reference sequence). Trimming pared 7 bases from V and 0 bases from J, leaving 16 bases between. This CDR3 is CASTRDRDFSYEQYF. The CDR3 bases are TGTGCCAGCACACGCGACAGGGACTTCTCCTACGAGCAGTACTTC.